This T cell receptor (beta chain) was sequenced for a study of T cells after yellow fever vaccination. With regard to this clonotype: No antigen is known for it.

Making TCR cDNA involved 5'RACE template switching, which added UMIs and a universal primer site. MiXCR was run by TCRdb on the 5' RACE reads, yielding one entry per CDR3 protein. This repertoire shows some 550,000 distinct CDR3 sequences, 15% to 20% found once; its top ten account for 14%. General study results and limits: Most primary-vaccination clones reappeared after the booster (just under 98% CD4, roughly 90% CD8).

Trimming took 5 bases from V and 3 from J; bases not matched to a gene: 6. The CDR3 totals 14 residues. Germline values: CDR1 SGHKS, CDR2 YYEKEE (reference sequence). This chain connects TRBV5-5 to TRBJ1-2; 8 nucleotides match TRBD1. The sequence came from a man aged 25-45 years who received the YFV17D yellow fever vaccine. The sample in question was PBMCs, obtained 15 days after the yellow fever booster vaccination. DNA for the CDR3: TGTGCCAGCAGACCTACAGGGGGGGACTATGGCTACACCTTC. Protein product: CASRPTGGDYGYTF.